Below are 23 T cell receptor beta chains sequenced from a single sample in a study of blood T cell repertoires in COVID-19. The data were produced by immunoSEQ multiplex PCR, yet TCRdb's version contains in-frame clones alone and is incomplete. The repertoire has tens of thousands of clones, around 87% of them found once; the top ten carry 22%. Sequences were obtained from peripheral blood. These receptors were obtained from a woman at least 80 years old with COVID-19, enrolled during active disease.

The chain links TRBV5-1 to TRBJ2-7; no reliable D call. This CDR3 comprises 15 residues. CDR1 is SGHRS, CDR2 YFSETQ, per germline. Trimming pared 0 bases from V and 7 bases from J, leaving 17 bases between. CDR3 DNA: TGCGCCAGCAGCTTGGGAGGAGTTGGGTCAGCGGAGCAGTACTTC. It translates to CASSLGGVGSAEQYF. The full variable domain, rest sourced from reference TRBV5-1 and TRBJ2-7, is KAGVTQTPRYLIKTRGQQVTLSCSPISGHRSVSWYQQTPGQGLQFLFEYFSETQRNKGNFPGRFSGRQFSNSRSEMNVSTLELGDSALYLCASSLGGVGSAEQYFGPGTRLTVT.

The V call is TRBV2, the J call TRBJ1-1; tentative D call: TRBD1 (6 bases). V lost 3 bases, J lost 5 bases, and 13 bases lay in between. The germline V gene encodes CDR1 SNHLY and CDR2 FYNNEI. The CDR3 runs 14 residues. The CDR3 reads CASSDGGGVTEAFF. The CDR3 nucleotides are TGTGCCAGCAGTGATGGCGGGGGCGTTACTGAAGCTTTCTTT.

In its sample, this clone was seen a few times. This sequence joins TRBV5-1 and TRBJ2-2, with no clear D. The germline V gene has CDR1 SGHRS and CDR2 YFSETQ. V was clipped by 2 bases and J by 1 base, with 3 bases between them. The CDR3 is 13 residues long. Here the CDR3 reads CASSFKNTGELFF. Here the CDR3 DNA reads TGCGCCAGCAGCTTCAAGAACACCGGGGAGCTGTTTTTT.

This chain connects TRBV7-2 to TRBJ2-3; TRBD1 matches 7 bases. Germline lookup yields CDR1 SGHTA and CDR2 FQGNSA. The CDR3 sequence is 18 residues long. The J segment lost 5 bases and the V segment lost 5 bases, leaving 19 bases of the junction unmatched. The CDR3 sequence is CASSGRTGSRFAGDTQYF. In DNA form, the CDR3 reads TGTGCCAGCAGCGGGCGGACAGGATCCCGCTTCGCAGGAGATACGCAGTATTTT.

V gene TRBV18 combines with J gene TRBJ2-2; a possible D gene is TRBD1 (6 bases). The CDR3 contains 16 residues. CDR1 and CDR2 from the germline V gene are KGHSH and LQKENI. The V end was cut by 1 base, the J end by 0 bases, with 9 bases between. For the CDR3, the DNA is TGTGCCAGCTCACCACGAGGACAGTCGAACACCGGGGAGCTGTTTTTT. Protein: CASSPRGQSNTGELFF.

The chain uses TRBV14 and TRBJ2-6, with D unresolved. Per germline, CDR1 SGHDN and CDR2 FVKESK. The CDR3 is made up of 15 amino acids. V was trimmed by 4 bases and J by 2 bases, leaving 9 bases between them. DNA of the CDR3: TGTGCCAGCAGCCTAATGAGGACTGGGGCCAACGTCCTGACTTTC. It yields the protein CASSLMRTGANVLTF.

DNA of the CDR3: TGTGCCTGGACCGAACAGGGAAACACTGAAGCTTTCTTT. Its translation is CAWTEQGNTEAFF. The rearrangement uses TRBV30 and TRBJ1-1; D possibly corresponds to TRBD1 (6 bases). Germline V lookup: CDR1 GTSNPN, CDR2 SVGIG (reference sequence). This CDR3 has 13 residues. The V end was cut by 4 bases, the J end by 2 bases, with 11 bases between.

V usage is TRBV7-2 and J usage is TRBJ2-7, with 13 bases fitting TRBD2. Per germline, CDR1 SGHTA and CDR2 FQGNSA. This CDR3 has 14 amino acids. With 4 bases clipped from V and 6 bases from J, the junction kept 3 bases outside the gene matches. This chain's CDR3 is CASSYRTSGGEQYF. For the CDR3, the DNA is TGTGCCAGCAGCTACCGGACTAGCGGGGGCGAGCAGTACTTC.

The rearrangement uses TRBV18 and TRBJ1-4; D might be TRBD1 (6 bases). The V end lost 6 bases, the J end lost 3 bases, and 17 bases lay between the germline ends. CDR3 length: 16 residues. Germline CDR1 KGHSH, CDR2 LQKENI. The CDR3 DNA is TGTGCCAGCTCTCCAAAACAGGGAATGTCTAATGAAAAACTGTTTTTT. Protein: CASSPKQGMSNEKLFF.

The chain carries TRBV6-5 and TRBJ1-6; D ambiguous. CDR3 size: 15 residues. CDR1 is MNHEY, CDR2 SVGAGI, per germline. V gave up 6 bases and J gave up 10 bases, with 19 bases separating them. This chain's CDR3 is CASRPTVGVGSPLHF. CDR3 nucleotide sequence: TGTGCCAGCAGACCCACAGTGGGCGTGGGCTCACCCCTCCACTTT.

The CDR3 bases are TGTGCCAGCAGCAAGGACAGGCACGAGCAGTACTTC. Translation gives CASSKDRHEQYF. The V and J genes are TRBV5-5 and TRBJ2-7; 7 bases agree with TRBD1. Trimming took 4 bases from V and 5 from J; bases not matched to a gene: 3. Germline V lookup: CDR1 SGHKS, CDR2 YYEKEE (reference sequence). CDR3 length: 12 residues.

This sequence joins TRBV28 and TRBJ2-1, with TRBD2 matching 8 bases. In germline, CDR1 is MDHEN, CDR2 SYDVKM. The V segment lost 7 bases and the J segment 5 bases; nucleotides outside the gene matches: 7. CDR3 size: 14 residues. The CDR3 sequence: CASKGGGKNNEQFF. For the CDR3, the DNA is TGTGCCAGCAAGGGCGGGGGGAAGAACAATGAGCAGTTCTTC.

The J gene is TRBJ1-3, the V gene TRBV30; maybe TRBD1 (5 bases). The V end lost 2 bases, the J end lost 5 bases, and 19 bases lay between the germline ends. CDR1 GTSNPN and CDR2 SVGIG come from the germline V gene (reference sequence). The CDR3 contains 16 residues. The CDR3 nucleotides read TGTGCCTGGAGTAGGGAGGGGCTCCCATCTCGAAACACCATATATTTT. It yields the protein CAWSREGLPSRNTIYF.

The table lists this clone with a few counts. This chain links TRBV18 with TRBJ2-1; D not certain. The CDR3 runs 13 residues. Germline CDR1 KGHSH, CDR2 LQKENI. Deletions cut 4 bases from V and 5 bases from J, with 9 bases between. Here the CDR3 reads CASSLSTDNEQFF. For the CDR3, the DNA is TGTGCCAGCTCACTCTCCACTGACAATGAGCAGTTCTTC.

The chain carries TRBV11-2 and TRBJ2-2; 11 bases map to TRBD1. Trimming removed 5 bases from V and 1 base from J; junction bases left unmatched: 6. Looked up from germline, CDR1 is SGHAT and CDR2 is FQNNGV. The CDR3 sequence is 17 residues long. CDR3 sequence (DNA): TGTGCCAGCAGCAAAGGACAGGGGGCCTTGAACACCGGGGAGCTGTTTTTT. Protein: CASSKGQGALNTGELFF.

V and J are TRBV6-5 and TRBJ1-1; 9 bases align to TRBD1. The CDR3 extends over 13 amino acids. Losses at the gene ends were 8 bases for V and 3 bases for J; bases not matched to a gene: 4. Germline CDR1 MNHEY, CDR2 SVGAGI. Here the CDR3 DNA reads TGTGCCAGCGGGGACAGGGCTGACACTGAAGCTTTCTTT. This encodes CASGDRADTEAFF.

V and J are TRBV3-1 (or the pseudogene TRBV3-2) and TRBJ1-4; perhaps TRBD1 as D (6 bases). The CDR3 has 15 amino acids. The V and J ends lost 7 bases and 7 bases respectively, with 19 bases between them. Germline V lookup: CDR1 LGHDT, CDR2 YNNKEL (reference sequence). Written as DNA, the CDR3 is TGTGCCAGCACCCCAGGGGTCGAAGCAGGTGAAAAACTGTTTTTT. The encoded protein is CASTPGVEAGEKLFF.

CDR3 DNA sequence: TGTGCCAGCAGCTTAGAAGGCAGGGGAAATTCACCCCTCCACTTT. Its protein product is CASSLEGRGNSPLHF. The V gene is TRBV5-6, the J gene TRBJ1-6; the D gene is possibly TRBD1 (6 bases). Trimming removed 2 bases at V and 7 bases at J, with 13 bases between. The CDR3 consists of 15 residues. Per the germline V gene, CDR1 is SGHDT and CDR2 is YYEEEE. Drawing the rest from reference TRBV5-6 and TRBJ1-6, the complete variable domain is DAGVTQSPTHLIKTRGQQVTLRCSPKSGHDTVSWYQQALGQGPQFIFQYYEEEERQRGNFPDRFSGHQFPNYSSELNVNALLLGDSALYLCASSLEGRGNSPLHFGNGTRLTVT.

V is TRBV25-1 and J is TRBJ1-1; 7 bases align to TRBD1. This CDR3 has 14 residues. V lost 4 bases to trimming and J lost 4 bases; unmatched junction nucleotides: 6. The V gene's germline CDR1 is MGHDK and CDR2 SYGVNS. The CDR3, as DNA: TGTGCCAGCAGTGTTGACAGGGTAAGCACTGAAGCTTTCTTT. Translated, it gives CASSVDRVSTEAFF.

This rearrangement joins TRBV9 to TRBJ2-3; D is ambiguous. The CDR3 runs to 14 residues. The germline V gene encodes CDR1 SGDLS and CDR2 YYNGEE. V shed 0 bases and J shed 2 bases, with 7 bases lying between them. CDR3 sequence reads: CASSVARSTDTQYF. For the CDR3, the DNA is TGTGCCAGCAGCGTAGCTAGGTCCACAGATACGCAGTATTTT.

V usage is TRBV20-1 and J usage is TRBJ2-2; 10 positions match TRBD1. The V segment lost 5 bases and the J segment 6 bases; nucleotides outside the gene matches: 9. Germline loops: CDR1 DFQATT, CDR2 SNEGSKA (reference sequence). The CDR3 extends over 15 amino acids. CDR3 protein: CSAGGDRGKSGELFF. The CDR3 bases are TGCAGTGCTGGTGGGGACAGGGGAAAATCCGGGGAGCTGTTTTTT.

The chain carries TRBV7-2 and TRBJ2-3, with TRBD2 matching 11 bases. In germline, CDR1 is SGHTA, CDR2 FQGNSA. CDR3 length equals 16 residues. The V gene end was trimmed by 1 base and the J gene end by 6 bases; junction bases not matched to a gene: 6. CDR3 nucleotide sequence: TGTGCCAGCAGCTTAGGAATAGCGGGGGGGCGGGATACGCAGTATTTT. Its translation is CASSLGIAGGRDTQYF.

V usage is TRBV4-2 and J usage is TRBJ1-1, with a tentative D call TRBD1 (5 bases). Germline V gives CDR1 LGHNA, CDR2 YNFKEQ. CDR3 length equals 15 residues. Trimming took 0 bases from V and 4 from J, leaving 12 bases between them. For the CDR3, the DNA is TGTGCCAGCAGCCAAGATCGGGGGGGACGCACTGAAGCTTTCTTT. Amino acid sequence: CASSQDRGGRTEAFF.